Presented here are 26 T cell receptor beta chains from one specimen sequenced in a study of neurological immune-mediated disorders. TCRdb re-called the 5' RACE reads with MiXCR, one entry per CDR3 protein. The sample includes about 50,000 distinct CDR3 sequences, around 10% of them seen just once. Sequencing was carried out using PBMCs. These TCRs come from a man in his 70s with HTLV-1-associated myelopathy (HAM/TSP).

Ten or more counts support this clonotype. The chain combines TRBV20-1 with TRBJ2-1; 12 nucleotides line up with TRBD1. The CDR3 has 15 amino acids. The J segment lost 11 bases and the V segment lost 3 bases, leaving 11 bases of the junction unmatched. Germline CDR1 DFQATT, CDR2 SNEGSKA (reference sequence). The CDR3 nucleotides are TGCAGTGCTAGGCCCGCCGGGACAGGGGGCCATAAGCAGTTCTTC. Amino acids: CSARPAGTGGHKQFF.

At least ten counts were recorded for this clonotype. The chain uses TRBV7-6 and TRBJ2-7; tentatively, D is TRBD2 (6 bases). Germline lookup yields CDR1 SGHVS and CDR2 FNYEAQ. The V gene lost 0 bases and the J gene lost 3 bases, with 12 bases spanning the gap. The CDR3 is 15 residues long. As DNA, the CDR3 is TGTGCCAGCAGCTTAGCCGTCGGCGGGGTCTACGAGCAGTACTTC. Protein product: CASSLAVGGVYEQYF.

The sample holds many counts of this clonotype. The chain is built from TRBV20-1 and TRBJ2-3, with TRBD2 as a possible D gene (5 bases). Between the trimmed V and J ends, which lost 3 bases and 1 base, there was a span of 14 bases. CDR1 and CDR2 from the germline V gene are DFQATT and SNEGSKA (reference sequence). This CDR3 spans 15 amino acids. The CDR3 sequence: CSARREFGGTDTQYF. CDR3 DNA sequence: TGCAGTGCTAGGAGGGAATTTGGGGGCACAGATACGCAGTATTTT.

The sample holds many counts of this clonotype. This chain uses TRBV29-1 with TRBJ2-2; no reliable D call. CDR1 and CDR2 from the germline V gene are SQVTM and ANQGSEA. Trimming left V 7 bases short and J 4 bases short, with 10 bases between. CDR3 length: 12 residues. The CDR3 sequence is CSAPLGTGELFF. The CDR3 nucleotides read TGCAGCGCCCCGTTAGGCACCGGGGAGCTGTTTTTT.

The table lists this clonotype with a few counts. The J gene is TRBJ2-2, the V gene TRBV12-3 or TRBV12-4; D unresolved. V gave up 3 bases and J gave up 5 bases, with 16 bases separating them. The CDR3 totals 16 residues. The CDR3 protein is CASSFRTHLDTGELFF. CDR3 nucleotide sequence: TGTGCCAGCAGTTTTCGGACCCACCTTGATACCGGGGAGCTGTTTTTT.

This clonotype showed up many times. The V gene is TRBV20-1, the J gene TRBJ2-3; a possible D gene is TRBD2 (5 bases). The germline V gene has CDR1 DFQATT and CDR2 SNEGSKA (reference sequence). V lost 4 bases, J lost 1 base, and 12 bases lay in between. This CDR3 contains 14 residues. This chain's CDR3 is CSAKEIGGTDTQYF. As DNA, the CDR3 is TGCAGTGCTAAGGAGATCGGGGGCACAGATACGCAGTATTTT.

Ten or more counts support this clonotype. The V and J genes are TRBV7-2 and TRBJ1-6; D is ambiguous. The CDR3 is 15 amino acids. V was clipped by 4 bases and J by 10 bases, with 17 bases between them. Germline assignment: CDR1 SGHTA and CDR2 FQGNSA. CDR3 DNA sequence: TGTGCCAGCAGCTGGAGGACCGGGTCGGGGTCACCCCTCCACTTT. It codes for CASSWRTGSGSPLHF. The full variable domain, in which reference TRBV7-2 and TRBJ1-6 provide the parts outside the CDR3, is GAGVSQSPSNKVTEKGKDVELRCDPISGHTALYWYRQSLGQGLEFLIYFQGNSAPDKSGLPSDRFSAERTGGSVSTLTIQRTQQEDSAVYLCASSWRTGSGSPLHFGNGTRLTVT.

This clonotype was recorded many times. This chain connects TRBV7-9 to TRBJ2-5, with D perhaps matching TRBD2 (7 bases). V was cut by 5 bases and J by 4 bases, with 17 bases left in between. The CDR3 sequence is 15 residues long. Per the germline V gene, CDR1 is SEHNR and CDR2 is FQNEAQ (reference sequence). CDR3 loop: CASSAQLRGRETQYF. The CDR3, as DNA: TGTGCCAGCAGCGCCCAATTGCGGGGGCGAGAGACCCAGTACTTC.

This chain joins TRBV11-2 and TRBJ2-6; D may correspond to TRBD1 or TRBD2 (5 bases each). Trimming removed 0 bases at V and 2 bases at J, with 11 bases between. In germline, CDR1 is SGHAT, CDR2 FQNNGV. This CDR3 contains 17 residues. CDR3 bases: TGTGCCAGCAGCTTAGATTGGGGGTACCCTGGGGCCAACGTCCTGACTTTC. Protein product: CASSLDWGYPGANVLTF.

This clonotype was counted many times. The chain joins TRBV9 to TRBJ1-5; D is unresolved. There are 14 residues in the CDR3. V shed 0 bases and J shed 5 bases, with 9 bases lying between them. CDR1 is SGDLS and CDR2 is YYNGEE in the germline V gene. The CDR3 protein is CASSVGRTHQPQHF. The CDR3 DNA follows: TGTGCCAGCAGCGTAGGCAGGACCCATCAGCCCCAGCATTTT.

This clonotype showed up many times. The V and J genes are TRBV15 and TRBJ2-5; no firm D call. Trimming took 7 bases from V and 5 from J, leaving 17 bases between them. The CDR3 extends over 14 amino acids. CDR1 LNHNV and CDR2 YYDKDF come from the germline V gene (reference sequence). The DNA of the CDR3 is TGTGCCACCACGTGGGGTGGGCAGACGGAGACCCAGTACTTC. It translates to CATTWGGQTETQYF.

This clonotype was picked up many times. The genes are TRBV5-1 and TRBJ2-3, with TRBD1 as a possible D gene (6 bases). The CDR3 has 14 amino acids. V was clipped by 4 bases and J by 3 bases, with 12 bases between them. Per germline, CDR1 SGHRS and CDR2 YFSETQ. CDR3 sequence: CASSPRGLTDTQYF. CDR3 DNA: TGCGCCAGCAGCCCCAGGGGCTTAACAGATACGCAGTATTTT.

This clonotype was detected many times. This chain uses TRBV5-1 with TRBJ1-6; 9 nucleotides line up with TRBD1. The length of the CDR3 is 16 residues. The trim removed 4 bases at V and 10 bases at J, leaving 12 bases unmatched. Germline V lookup: CDR1 SGHRS, CDR2 YFSETQ. CDR3 in amino acids: CASSLGQGQGRSPLHF. CDR3 in DNA: TGCGCCAGCAGCCTAGGACAAGGACAGGGGAGATCACCCCTCCACTTT.

This clonotype was picked up many times. The chain combines TRBV5-1 with TRBJ2-1; D might be TRBD2 (6 bases). Per germline, CDR1 SGHRS and CDR2 YFSETQ. This CDR3 contains 16 residues. Deletions cut 0 bases from V and 0 bases from J, with 10 bases between. Here the CDR3 reads CASSLAGGSSYNEQFF. The CDR3 DNA follows: TGCGCCAGCAGCTTGGCCGGGGGAAGCTCCTACAATGAGCAGTTCTTC.

Ten or more counts support this clonotype. The genes are TRBV20-1 and TRBJ2-3; D may be TRBD1 (5 bases). V dropped 5 bases and J dropped 2 bases, with 14 bases sitting between them. Germline V gene lookup returns CDR1 DFQATT and CDR2 SNEGSKA (reference sequence). The CDR3 extends over 14 amino acids. The CDR3: CSAWRQINTDTQYF. In DNA, the CDR3 is TGCAGTGCTTGGAGACAGATTAACACAGATACGCAGTATTTT.

This clonotype occurred many times. The rearrangement joins TRBV6-6 to TRBJ2-2; TRBD2 agrees at 9 bases. V lost 4 bases to trimming and J lost 3 bases; unmatched junction nucleotides: 0. The germline CDR1 and CDR2 sequences are MNHNY and SVGAGI (reference sequence). The length of the CDR3 is 14 residues. This CDR3 is CASSLAGDTGELFF. CDR3 bases: TGTGCCAGCAGTTTAGCGGGAGACACCGGGGAGCTGTTTTTT.

This clonotype was seen many times. The genes are TRBV6-2 or TRBV6-3 and TRBJ2-3; D is perhaps TRBD2 (6 bases). The germline V gene has CDR1 MNHEY and CDR2 SVGEGT. Trimming left V 11 bases short and J 6 bases short, with 27 bases between. This CDR3 region has 16 residues. This chain's CDR3 is CACASGRENLGDTQYF. The CDR3 DNA reads as TGTGCCTGCGCCTCGGGCCGGGAGAATCTAGGGGATACGCAGTATTTT.

This clonotype was counted ten times or more. The CDR3 region is CASSSGGFTEAFF. In DNA form, the CDR3 reads TGTGCCAGCAGCTCAGGAGGGTTCACTGAAGCTTTCTTT. The chain combines TRBV11-2 with TRBJ1-1; D not resolved. The length of the CDR3 is 13 residues. Germline V lookup: CDR1 SGHAT, CDR2 FQNNGV. The V end was cut by 4 bases, the J end by 4 bases, with 10 bases between. The whole variable domain, remainder taken from reference TRBV11-2 and TRBJ1-1, is EAGVAQSPRYKIIEKRQSVAFWCNPISGHATLYWYQQILGQGPKLLIQFQNNGVVDDSQLPKDRFSAERLKGVDSTLKIQPAKLEDSAVYLCASSSGGFTEAFFGQGTRLTVV.

Many counts were recorded for this clonotype. The chain is built from TRBV7-2 and TRBJ2-7; D might be TRBD2 (6 bases). The germline V gene encodes CDR1 SGHTA and CDR2 FQGNSA. Trimming removed 4 bases from V and 2 bases from J, with 15 bases in between. The CDR3 runs to 15 residues. The DNA of the CDR3 is TGTGCCAGCAGCTCAGGCGGGACTGATACCTACGAGCAGTACTTC. It translates to CASSSGGTDTYEQYF. Supplemented by reference TRBV7-2 and TRBJ2-7, the full variable domain reads GAGVSQSPSNKVTEKGKDVELRCDPISGHTALYWYRQSLGQGLEFLIYFQGNSAPDKSGLPSDRFSAERTGGSVSTLTIQRTQQEDSAVYLCASSSGGTDTYEQYFGPGTRLTVT.

This clonotype showed up many times. This rearrangement joins TRBV28 to TRBJ1-2; a possible D gene is TRBD1 (5 bases). CDR1 and CDR2 from the germline V gene are MDHEN and SYDVKM. The CDR3 is 16 residues long. The ends were cut back, 4 bases at V and 4 bases at J, with 19 bases in the middle. CDR3 coding DNA: TGTGCCAGCAGTTCCCCAAGAGGGGCCAAGAGCTATGGCTACACCTTC. It specifies CASSSPRGAKSYGYTF.

Points on this clonotype: It may be a read error: a sequence one base away is much more abundant. The genes are TRBV7-2 and TRBJ2-7; a weak D match, TRBD1 (5 bases). Germline CDR1 is SGHTA and CDR2 is FQGNSA. V dropped 11 bases and J dropped 3 bases, with 44 bases sitting between them. CDR3 length: 22 amino acids. The CDR3 DNA follows: TGTGCCTCTTCCATGAGGCTTTGGGGCGCACGCCCGGCTTGTGAGCCAGACTACGAGCAGTACTTC. Translated, it gives CASSMRLWGARPACEPDYEQYF.

This chain connects TRBV11-2 to TRBJ2-2; 9 bases line up with TRBD1. The CDR3 length is 15 residues. Germline V gene lookup returns CDR1 SGHAT and CDR2 FQNNGV. V was pared by 5 bases and J by 5 bases, with 6 bases of the junction left unmatched. CDR3 sequence reads: CASSTYRGRTGELFF. The CDR3 coding sequence is TGTGCCAGCAGCACGTACAGGGGGCGGACCGGGGAGCTGTTTTTT.

This clonotype was seen at least ten times. The J gene is TRBJ1-5, the V gene TRBV7-2, with TRBD1 as a possible D gene (6 bases). There are 13 residues in the CDR3. The V end was cut by 5 bases, the J end by 4 bases, with 9 bases between. The germline CDR1 and CDR2 sequences are SGHTA and FQGNSA. CDR3 loop: CASSPQGNQPQHF. For the CDR3, the DNA is TGTGCCAGCAGCCCACAGGGAAATCAGCCCCAGCATTTT.

This clonotype has at least ten counts. The V and J genes are TRBV20-1 and TRBJ2-2, with D possibly being TRBD1 or TRBD2 (5 bases each). The V end lost 4 bases, the J end lost 3 bases, and 12 bases lay between the germline ends. The length of the CDR3 is 14 residues. Germline CDR1 and CDR2: DFQATT and SNEGSKA (reference sequence). The DNA for the CDR3 is TGCAGTGCTAAGCCGGGACCCGACACCGGGGAGCTGTTTTTT. Translated, it gives CSAKPGPDTGELFF.

This clonotype was counted many times. The chain carries TRBV12-3 or TRBV12-4 and TRBJ2-2; D may be TRBD1 (5 bases). Trimming removed 4 bases at V and 5 bases at J, with 11 bases between. The length of the CDR3 is 14 residues. Written as DNA, the CDR3 is TGTGCCAGCAGTTCAGGGTTTGGAACCGGGGAGCTGTTTTTT. It is translated as CASSSGFGTGELFF.

Many counts were recorded for this clonotype. V usage is TRBV24-1 and J usage is TRBJ2-7; 10 bases map to TRBD2. This CDR3 is 16 amino acids long. Germline CDR1 KGHDR, CDR2 SFDVKD. V was clipped by 4 bases and J by 2 bases; unmatched bases: 7. CDR3 in DNA: TGTGCCACCAGTGACCCCGGGACTAGCGATCCCTACGAGCAGTACTTC. It translates to CATSDPGTSDPYEQYF.